These 22 T cell receptor beta chains share one sample of origin, sequenced in a study of T cells in Graves' hyperthyroidism and ophthalmopathy. Regions amplified from RNA transcripts were the TCR beta CDR3 regions. When the TCR CDR3 underwent first-round RT-PCR, the HTBI primer set was used. TCRdb processed the multiplex PCR reads anew with MiXCR; each CDR3 protein has one entry. Among fewer than 450,000 distinct CDR3 sequences listed, 13% to 15% were seen once. The sequenced material came from blood. Receptor source: an older woman with Graves' ophthalmopathy.

The chain carries TRBV5-1 and TRBJ2-7; D is possibly TRBD1 (5 bases). V dropped 0 bases and J dropped 2 bases, with 15 bases sitting between them. Looked up from germline, CDR1 is SGHRS and CDR2 is YFSETQ. This CDR3 contains 16 residues. CDR3 sequence (DNA): TGCGCCAGCAGCTTGGCCGGTGGGGCAGCCACCTACGAGCAGTACTTC. Residues: CASSLAGGAATYEQYF.

The chain has TRBV12-3 or TRBV12-4 and TRBJ1-5; 11 nucleotides match TRBD1. J gave up 4 bases and V 8 bases, and 1 base lay outside the gene matches. This CDR3 spans 13 amino acids. The CDR3 protein is CASRDRGNQPQHF. CDR3 in DNA: TGTGCCAGCCGGGACAGGGGGAATCAGCCCCAGCATTTT.

This clonotype was picked up many times. The V call is TRBV7-2, the J call TRBJ2-4; 11 bases align to TRBD2. V dropped 5 bases and J dropped 0; count of bases not matched to a gene: 3. Per the germline V gene, CDR1 is SGHTA and CDR2 is FQGNSA. The CDR3 is 16 residues long. CDR3 amino acids: CASSPGTSGAKNIQYF. CDR3 sequence (DNA): TGTGCCAGCAGCCCGGGGACTAGCGGAGCCAAAAACATTCAGTACTTC.

At least ten counts were recorded for this clonotype. The V gene is TRBV12-3 or TRBV12-4, the J gene TRBJ2-1; D not certain. The CDR3 spans 12 residues. V lost 1 base and J lost 9, with 7 bases in between. The CDR3 region is CASSLVLGEQFF. In DNA form, the CDR3 reads TGTGCCAGCAGTTTAGTTCTGGGTGAGCAGTTCTTC.

This clonotype was found many times. The rearrangement joins TRBV27 to TRBJ2-1; no reliable D call. There are 13 residues in the CDR3. Between the trimmed V and J ends, which lost 8 bases and 5 bases, there was a span of 13 bases. Germline lookup yields CDR1 MNHEY and CDR2 SMNVEV (reference sequence). The CDR3 nucleotides read TGTGCCAGCGGCCGGGTGCAGAACAATGAGCAGTTCTTC. This codes for CASGRVQNNEQFF.

V usage is TRBV2 and J usage is TRBJ2-2, with a weak D call TRBD2 (7 bases). CDR1 is SNHLY, CDR2 FYNNEI, per germline. Trimming took off 6 bases at V and 3 bases at J, with 14 bases between the two ends. CDR3 length: 15 residues. The CDR3 sequence: CASSGGTPHTGELFF. CDR3 nucleotides: TGTGCCAGCAGCGGGGGGACACCTCACACCGGGGAGCTGTTTTTT.

As concerns this clonotype: This may arise from a read error, as a much more abundant clone is one base away. This chain uses TRBV6-2 or TRBV6-3 with TRBJ1-6; D might be TRBD1 (5 bases). V lost 5 bases, J lost 2 bases, and 10 bases lay in between. In germline, CDR1 is MNHEY, CDR2 SVGEGT. The CDR3 has 15 residues. The CDR3 coding sequence is TGTGCCAGCAGTACCACGGGGGCCTATAATTCACCCCTCCACTTT. Amino acid sequence: CASSTTGAYNSPLHF.

This clonotype was seen repeatedly, ten times or more. The V and J genes are TRBV30 and TRBJ2-5; no clear D gene. The CDR3 consists of 12 residues. Trimming cost V 4 bases and J 5 bases, with 11 bases left between them. The V gene's germline CDR1 is GTSNPN and CDR2 SVGIG (reference sequence). The CDR3 region has the DNA TGTGCCTGGAACAAACCGAGCGAGACCCAGTACTTC. Its protein is CAWNKPSETQYF. Supplemented by reference TRBV30 and TRBJ2-5, the full variable domain reads SQTIHQWPATLVQPVGSPLSLECTVEGTSNPNLYWYRQAAGRGLQLLFYSVGIGQISSEVPQNLSASRPQDRQFILSSKKLLLSDSGFYLCAWNKPSETQYFGPGTRLLVL.

V usage is TRBV12-5 and J usage is TRBJ1-1; no clear D gene. The CDR3 runs 13 residues. Trimming cost V 8 bases and J 1 base, with 11 bases left between them. Germline V CDR1 and CDR2: LGHNT, FRNRAP. CDR3 loop: CASRSKTNTEAFF. Written as DNA, the CDR3 is TGTGCTAGTCGGAGCAAAACGAACACTGAAGCTTTCTTT. Looking up the rest from reference TRBV12-5 and TRBJ1-1 gives the full variable domain: DARVTQTPRHKVTEMGQEVTMRCQPILGHNTVFWYRQTMMQGLELLAYFRNRAPLDDSGMPKDRFSAEMPDATLATLKIQPSEPRDSAVYFCASRSKTNTEAFFGQGTRLTVV.

This clonotype occurred many times. The chain is built from TRBV25-1 and TRBJ1-1, with D perhaps matching TRBD1 (5 bases). The germline V gene has CDR1 MGHDK and CDR2 SYGVNS. This CDR3 is built from 14 residues. V was shortened by 7 bases and J by 5 bases, with 17 bases between the two germline ends. The CDR3 region is CASTDTWGGTEAFF. Written as DNA, the CDR3 is TGTGCCAGCACCGACACCTGGGGGGGTACTGAAGCTTTCTTT.

This clonotype was picked up many times. This chain joins TRBV11-2 and TRBJ2-7; possibly TRBD1 for D (6 bases). Germline CDR1 is SGHAT and CDR2 is FQNNGV. V gave up 7 bases and J gave up 2 bases, with 18 bases separating them. The CDR3 runs to 15 residues. The chain's CDR3 is CASTFSRDTTYEQYF. The CDR3 DNA reads TGTGCCAGCACCTTCAGCCGGGACACGACCTACGAGCAGTACTTC.

Ten or more counts support this clonotype. The chain has TRBV28 and TRBJ2-7; 14 nucleotides line up with TRBD2. Germline CDR1 is MDHEN and CDR2 is SYDVKM. Losses at the gene ends were 6 bases for V and 3 bases for J; bases not matched to a gene: 4. This CDR3 has 15 residues. This CDR3 is CASRQGLAGGYEQYF. The CDR3 region has the DNA TGTGCCAGCAGACAAGGACTAGCGGGAGGCTACGAGCAGTACTTC.

Many counts were recorded for this clonotype. V usage is TRBV7-9 and J usage is TRBJ2-7, with 11 positions matching TRBD1. CDR1 SEHNR and CDR2 FQNEAQ come from the germline V gene (reference sequence). V shed 6 bases, J shed 3 bases, and the junction held 7 bases outside the gene matches. CDR3 size: 15 residues. CDR3 sequence (DNA): TGTGCCAGCAGTCCCGGACAGGGGGCCGACTACGAGCAGTACTTC. Translation: CASSPGQGADYEQYF.

This clonotype was seen at least ten times. The chain uses TRBV9 and TRBJ1-1, with TRBD1 identical over 8 bases. CDR1 is SGDLS and CDR2 is YYNGEE in the germline V gene. V dropped 4 bases and J dropped 3; count of bases not matched to a gene: 5. This CDR3 has 14 residues. In DNA form, the CDR3 reads TGTGCCAGCAGCTTCTCGACAGGGGACACTGAAGCTTTCTTT. Its translation is CASSFSTGDTEAFF.

Notes on this clonotype: A much more abundant neighbour one base away suggests this may be a read error. The chain employs TRBV6-1 and TRBJ2-7; TRBD1 matches at 7 bases. The CDR3 is 15 residues long. Per the germline V gene, CDR1 is MNHNS and CDR2 is SASEGT. The CDR3 sequence is CASSEAPGQSCEQYF. The CDR3 DNA reads as TGTGCCAGCAGTGAAGCGCCGGGACAGTCCTGCGAGCAGTACTTC.

This clonotype was recorded at least ten times. The chain recombines TRBV3-1 with TRBJ2-5; perhaps TRBD2 as D (6 bases). CDR1 is LGHDT, CDR2 YNNKEL, per germline (reference sequence). The CDR3 is 14 amino acids. The ends were cut back, 5 bases at V and 3 bases at J, with 13 bases in the middle. The DNA for the CDR3 is TGTGCCAGCAGCAAAAGAACGGGAGAAGAGACCCAGTACTTC. Translating it yields CASSKRTGEETQYF.

This clonotype was counted ten times or more. V usage is TRBV2 and J usage is TRBJ2-7; D tentatively reads TRBD1 or TRBD2 (5 bases each). The CDR3 is 13 residues long. Germline V gives CDR1 SNHLY, CDR2 FYNNEI. Trimming took off 5 bases at V and 3 bases at J, with 11 bases between the two ends. CDR3 DNA sequence: TGTGCCAGCAGTATCGGGACGCTCTACGAGCAGTACTTC. Protein product: CASSIGTLYEQYF.

This clonotype was recorded many times. The chain couples TRBV30 to TRBJ2-7; 8 bases are a match to TRBD2. Germline V gene data show CDR1 as GTSNPN and CDR2 as SVGIG (reference sequence). The ends lost 1 base at V and 3 bases at J; junction bases unmatched: 8. The length of the CDR3 is 15 residues. CDR3 DNA sequence: TGTGCCTGGAGTGCGCAGCGGGAGCGCGGCTACGAGCAGTACTTC. This translates into CAWSAQRERGYEQYF.

This clonotype has ten or more counts. The chain joins TRBV13 to TRBJ2-7; D is perhaps TRBD2 (5 bases). V gave up 5 bases and J gave up 2 bases, with 7 bases separating them. Germline CDR1 is PRHDT and CDR2 is FYEKMQ (reference sequence). The CDR3 spans 12 residues. In DNA form, the CDR3 reads TGTGCCAGCAGCCGGGAAACCTACGAGCAGTACTTC. Protein product: CASSRETYEQYF.

This clonotype was detected only a few times. V is TRBV5-5 and J is TRBJ1-5; no firm D call. The V end lost 1 base, the J end lost 0 bases, and 11 bases lay between the germline ends. Germline assignment: CDR1 SGHKS and CDR2 YYEKEE (reference sequence). This CDR3 comprises 16 residues. CDR3 nucleotide sequence: TGTGCCAGCAGCTTGTTCAGAGGCCTTAGCAATCAGCCCCAGCATTTT. Translating gives CASSLFRGLSNQPQHF.

This clonotype showed up many times. V is TRBV27 and J is TRBJ2-1, with TRBD1 matching 7 bases. V shed 5 bases and J 4 bases; nucleotides not matched to a gene: 8. The CDR3 sequence is 15 residues long. Germline loops: CDR1 MNHEY, CDR2 SMNVEV (reference sequence). CDR3 sequence reads: CASSNTGVGYNEQFF. For the CDR3, the DNA is TGTGCCAGCAGTAATACAGGGGTGGGTTACAATGAGCAGTTCTTC.

About this clonotype: Just one base apart from a much larger clone, this may be a read error. The V call is TRBV3-1, the J call TRBJ2-1, with 8 bases lining up with TRBD2. The CDR3 is made up of 13 amino acids. V trimming: 4 bases; J trimming: 14 bases; junction bases outside the gene matches: 10. Looked up from germline, CDR1 is LGHDT and CDR2 is YNNKEL (reference sequence). CDR3 in amino acids: CASSPHSGGMEFF. CDR3 DNA: TGTGCCAGCAGCCCTCACTCGGGAGGGATGGAGTTCTTC.